This T cell receptor beta chain emerged from a study of T cells in Graves' hyperthyroidism and ophthalmopathy. Amplification of TCR beta CDR3 regions used RNA as the template. TCR CDR3 underwent first-round RT-PCR with the HTBI primer set. MiXCR was run by TCRdb on the multiplex PCR reads, yielding one entry per CDR3 protein. The table includes over 500,000 distinct CDR3 sequences, 15% to 20% detected once. Duration under 3 months, a NOSPECS grade of at least 4, and a Clinical Activity Score of at least 3 characterized the ophthalmopathy patients. The receptor comes from a woman aged 25 to 39 with Graves' ophthalmopathy. Sequenced material: blood.

This CDR3 reads CASSQESGRGDEQYF. DNA for the CDR3: TGCGCCAGCAGCCAAGAAAGTGGGAGGGGCGACGAGCAGTACTTC. The chain joins TRBV4-3 to TRBJ2-7; 7 bases align to TRBD2. Germline CDR1 and CDR2: LGHNA and YSLEER. The CDR3 is 15 residues long. The V and J ends lost 0 bases and 5 bases, in that order; junction bases with no gene match: 7.